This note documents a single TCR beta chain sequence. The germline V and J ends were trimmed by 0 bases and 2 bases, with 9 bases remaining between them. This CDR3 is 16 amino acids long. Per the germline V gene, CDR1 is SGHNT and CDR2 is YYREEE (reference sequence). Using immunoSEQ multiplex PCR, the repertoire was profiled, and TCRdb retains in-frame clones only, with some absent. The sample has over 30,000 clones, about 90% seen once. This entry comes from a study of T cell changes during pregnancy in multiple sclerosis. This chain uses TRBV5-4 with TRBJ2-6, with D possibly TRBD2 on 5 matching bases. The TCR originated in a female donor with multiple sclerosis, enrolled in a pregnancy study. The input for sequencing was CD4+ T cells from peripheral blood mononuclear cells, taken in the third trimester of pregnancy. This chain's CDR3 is CASSLDRGAGANVLTF. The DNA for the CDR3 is TGTGCCAGCAGCTTGGATCGGGGAGCTGGGGCCAACGTCCTGACTTTC.